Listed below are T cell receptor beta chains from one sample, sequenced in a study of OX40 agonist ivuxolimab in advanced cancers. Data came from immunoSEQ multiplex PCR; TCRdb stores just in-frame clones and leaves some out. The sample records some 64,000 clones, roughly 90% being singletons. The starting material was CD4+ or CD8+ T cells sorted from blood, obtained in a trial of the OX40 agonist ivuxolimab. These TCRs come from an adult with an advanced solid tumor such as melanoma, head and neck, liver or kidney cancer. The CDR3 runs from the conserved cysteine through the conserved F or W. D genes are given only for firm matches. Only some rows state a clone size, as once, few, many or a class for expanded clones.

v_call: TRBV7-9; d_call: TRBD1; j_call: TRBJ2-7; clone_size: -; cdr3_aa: CASSSQGARGYEQYF; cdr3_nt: TGTGCCAGCAGCTCACAGGGGGCGCGCGGATACGAGCAGTACTTC
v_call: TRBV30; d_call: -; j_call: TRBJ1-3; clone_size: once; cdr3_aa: CAWSRSYSGNTIYF; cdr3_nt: TGTGCCTGGAGTCGGAGTTACTCTGGAAACACCATATATTTT
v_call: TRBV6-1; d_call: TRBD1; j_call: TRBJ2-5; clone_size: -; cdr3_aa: CASSRRDSKETQYF; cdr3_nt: TGTGCCAGCAGTAGACGGGACAGTAAAGAGACCCAGTACTTC
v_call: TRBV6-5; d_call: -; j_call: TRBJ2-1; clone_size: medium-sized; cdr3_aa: CASSQPGANEQFF; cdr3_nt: TGTGCCAGCAGCCAACCGGGGGCTAATGAGCAGTTCTTC
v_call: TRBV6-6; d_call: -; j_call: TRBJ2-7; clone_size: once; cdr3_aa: CASSYRDTYYEQYF; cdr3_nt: TGTGCCAGCAGTTACAGGGACACATACTACGAGCAGTACTTC
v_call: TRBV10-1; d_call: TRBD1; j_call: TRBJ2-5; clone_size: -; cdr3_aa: CASSNTGDGETQYF; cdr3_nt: TGCGCCAGCAGTAACACAGGGGACGGGGAGACCCAGTACTTC
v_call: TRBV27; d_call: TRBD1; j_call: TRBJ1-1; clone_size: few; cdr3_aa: CATRDRGANTEAFF; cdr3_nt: TGTGCCACCCGAGACAGGGGAGCGAACACTGAAGCTTTCTTT
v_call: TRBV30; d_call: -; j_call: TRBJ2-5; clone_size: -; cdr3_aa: CAFSRQLQETQYF; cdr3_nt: TGTGCTTTCTCTAGACAGTTACAAGAGACCCAGTACTTC
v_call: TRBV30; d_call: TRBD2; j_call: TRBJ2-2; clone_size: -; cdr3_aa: CAWSLGDGTSGRIRNTGELFF; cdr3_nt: TGTGCCTGGAGCCTCGGGGACGGGACTAGCGGGAGAATAAGGAACACCGGGGAGCTGTTTTTT
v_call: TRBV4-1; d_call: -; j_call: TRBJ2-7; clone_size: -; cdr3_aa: CASSQTPDSSSYEQYF; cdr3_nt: TGCGCCAGCAGCCAAACCCCGGACAGCAGCTCCTACGAGCAGTACTTC
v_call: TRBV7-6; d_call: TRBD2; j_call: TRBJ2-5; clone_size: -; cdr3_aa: CASSFAASGGLETQYF; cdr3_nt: TGTGCCAGCAGCTTTGCGGCTAGCGGGGGACTAGAGACCCAGTACTTC
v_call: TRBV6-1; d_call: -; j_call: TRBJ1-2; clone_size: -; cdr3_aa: CASSLGRSSGYGYTF; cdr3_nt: TGTGCCAGCAGTTTAGGACGGTCGTCGGGCTATGGCTACACCTTC
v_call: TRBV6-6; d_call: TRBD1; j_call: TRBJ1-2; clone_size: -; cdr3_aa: CASSYSRGGAEGYTF; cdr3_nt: TGTGCCAGCAGTTACTCGAGAGGGGGCGCCGAGGGCTACACCTTC
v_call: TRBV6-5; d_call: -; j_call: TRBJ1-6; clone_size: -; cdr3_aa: CASSYSSGTPRSPLHF; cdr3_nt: TGTGCCAGCAGTTACTCATCAGGGACCCCTCGGTCACCCCTCCACTTT
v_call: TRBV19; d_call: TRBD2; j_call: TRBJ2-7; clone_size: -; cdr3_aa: CASSIVMGTSGASYEQYF; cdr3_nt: TGTGCCAGTAGTATAGTGATGGGGACTAGCGGGGCTTCCTACGAGCAGTACTTC
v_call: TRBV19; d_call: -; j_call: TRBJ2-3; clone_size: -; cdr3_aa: CASSNLADSTDTQYF; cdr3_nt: TGTGCCAGTAGTAACCTGGCGGATAGCACAGATACGCAGTATTTT
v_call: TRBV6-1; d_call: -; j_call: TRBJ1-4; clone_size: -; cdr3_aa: CAISEWLTKRNEKLFF; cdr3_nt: TGTGCCATCAGTGAGTGGCTCACCAAAAGGAATGAAAAACTGTTTTTT
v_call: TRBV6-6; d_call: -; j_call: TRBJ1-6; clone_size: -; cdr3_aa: CASRDYNSPLHF; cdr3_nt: TGTGCCAGCAGGGACTATAATTCACCCCTCCACTTT
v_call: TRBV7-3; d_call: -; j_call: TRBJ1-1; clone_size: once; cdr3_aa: CASSLKGGRENTEAFF; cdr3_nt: TGTGCCAGCAGCTTAAAGGGCGGGAGGGAGAACACTGAAGCTTTCTTT
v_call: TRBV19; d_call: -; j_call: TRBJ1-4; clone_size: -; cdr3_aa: CASAPSSEKLFF; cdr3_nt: TGTGCCAGTGCCCCGTCCAGTGAAAAACTGTTTTTT
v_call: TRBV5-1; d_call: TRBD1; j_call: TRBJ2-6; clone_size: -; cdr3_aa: CASSFLRTGGAGGANVLTF; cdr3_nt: TGCGCCAGCAGCTTCCTACGGACAGGGGGCGCCGGTGGGGCCAACGTCCTGACTTTC
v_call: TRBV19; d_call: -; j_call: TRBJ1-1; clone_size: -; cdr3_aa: CASSFHESLLNTEAFF; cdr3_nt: TGTGCCAGTAGTTTTCATGAGTCTTTATTGAACACTGAAGCTTTCTTT
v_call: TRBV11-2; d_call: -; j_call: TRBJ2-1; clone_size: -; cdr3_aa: CASSSPQGISYNEQFF; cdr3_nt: TGTGCCAGCAGCTCTCCCCAGGGTATCTCCTACAATGAGCAGTTCTTC
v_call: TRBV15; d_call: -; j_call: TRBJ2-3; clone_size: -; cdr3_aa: CATSRDSRYTDTQYF; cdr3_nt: TGTGCCACCAGCAGAGATTCCAGGTACACAGATACGCAGTATTTT
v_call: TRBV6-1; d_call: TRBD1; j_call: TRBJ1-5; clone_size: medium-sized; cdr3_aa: CASNPTGANQPQHF; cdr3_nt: TGTGCCAGCAACCCGACAGGGGCCAATCAGCCCCAGCATTTT
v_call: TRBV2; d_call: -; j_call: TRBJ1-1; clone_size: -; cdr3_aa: CASSENWDIQKNTEAFF; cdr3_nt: TGTGCCAGCAGTGAAAATTGGGACATCCAAAAGAACACTGAAGCTTTCTTT
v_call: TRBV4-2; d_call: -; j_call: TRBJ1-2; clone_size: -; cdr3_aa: CASSQGSLTENYGYTF; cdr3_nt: TGTGCCAGCAGCCAAGGATCCCTGACAGAGAACTATGGCTACACCTTC
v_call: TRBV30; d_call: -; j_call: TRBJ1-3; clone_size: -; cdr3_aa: CAWSVWGGSSGNTIYF; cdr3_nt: TGTGCCTGGAGTGTATGGGGTGGTAGTTCTGGAAACACCATATATTTT
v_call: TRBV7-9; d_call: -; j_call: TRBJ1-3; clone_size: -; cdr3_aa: CASSQSRGSGNTIYF; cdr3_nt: TGTGCCAGCAGCCAAAGTCGGGGCTCTGGAAACACCATATATTTT
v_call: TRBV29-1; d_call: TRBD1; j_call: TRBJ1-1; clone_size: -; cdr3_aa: CSGHGQGGAEAFF; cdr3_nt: TGCAGCGGGCATGGACAGGGGGGTGCTGAAGCTTTCTTT
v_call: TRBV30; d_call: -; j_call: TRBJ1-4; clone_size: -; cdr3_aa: CAWSPKTGLREKLFF; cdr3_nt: TGTGCCTGGAGTCCTAAAACAGGGTTAAGAGAAAAACTGTTTTTT
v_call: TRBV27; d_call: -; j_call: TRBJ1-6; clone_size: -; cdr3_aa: CASSLVQGGSPLHF; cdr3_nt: TGTGCCAGCAGTTTAGTACAGGGAGGGTCACCCCTCCACTTT
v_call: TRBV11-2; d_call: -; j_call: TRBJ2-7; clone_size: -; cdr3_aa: CASSLDTAAAYEQYF; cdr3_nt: TGTGCCAGCAGCTTAGACACCGCAGCAGCCTACGAGCAGTACTTC
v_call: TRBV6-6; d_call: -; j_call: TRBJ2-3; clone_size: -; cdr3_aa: CASQGGAVDTQYF; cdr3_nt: TGTGCCAGCCAAGGGGGGGCGGTAGATACGCAGTATTTT
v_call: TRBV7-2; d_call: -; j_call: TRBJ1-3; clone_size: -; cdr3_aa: CASSLGMGGSGNTIYF; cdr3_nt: TGTGCCAGCAGCTTAGGGATGGGGGGCTCTGGAAACACCATATATTTT
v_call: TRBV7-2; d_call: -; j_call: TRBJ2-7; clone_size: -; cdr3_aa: CASSHRSVYEQYF; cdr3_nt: TGTGCCAGCAGCCACCGCTCCGTTTACGAGCAGTACTTC
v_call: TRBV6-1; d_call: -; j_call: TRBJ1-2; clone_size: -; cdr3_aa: CASSWGGDGYTF; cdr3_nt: TGTGCCAGCAGTTGGGGGGGAGATGGCTACACCTTC
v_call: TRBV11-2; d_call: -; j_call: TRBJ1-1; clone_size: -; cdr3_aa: CASSLGQMNTEAFF; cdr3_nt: TGTGCCAGCAGCTTAGGACAGATGAACACTGAAGCTTTCTTT
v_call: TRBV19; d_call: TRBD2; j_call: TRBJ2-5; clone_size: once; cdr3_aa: CASSLAGGQETQYF; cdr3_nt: TGTGCCAGTAGCCTAGCGGGGGGGCAAGAGACCCAGTACTTC
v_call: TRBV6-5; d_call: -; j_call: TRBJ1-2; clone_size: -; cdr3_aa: CASSLSLTGANYGYTF; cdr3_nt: TGTGCCAGCAGTTTATCCCTCACGGGGGCTAACTATGGCTACACCTTC
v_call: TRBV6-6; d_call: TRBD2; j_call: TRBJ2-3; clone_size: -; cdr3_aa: CASSYSREAQDTQYF; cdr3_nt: TGTGCCAGCAGTTACTCGCGGGAGGCGCAAGATACGCAGTATTTT
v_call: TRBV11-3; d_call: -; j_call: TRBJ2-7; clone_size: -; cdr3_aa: CASKLAPPYEQYF; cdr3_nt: TGTGCCAGCAAACTAGCACCTCCCTACGAGCAGTACTTC
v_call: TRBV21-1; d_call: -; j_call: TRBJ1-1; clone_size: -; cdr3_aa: CASSKVINRLTEAFF; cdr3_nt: TGTGCCAGCAGCAAAGTTATCAACAGGCTAACTGAAGCTTTCTTT
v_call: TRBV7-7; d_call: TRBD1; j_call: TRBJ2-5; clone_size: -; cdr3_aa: CASTPTGVQETQYF; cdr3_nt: TGTGCTAGCACCCCTACAGGGGTCCAAGAGACCCAGTACTTC
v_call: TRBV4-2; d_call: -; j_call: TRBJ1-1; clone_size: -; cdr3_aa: CASSQDSRAWTEAFF; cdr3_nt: TGTGCCAGCAGCCAAGATAGCAGGGCTTGGACTGAAGCTTTCTTT
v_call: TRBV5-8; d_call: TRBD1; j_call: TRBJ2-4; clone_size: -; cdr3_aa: CASSFPGTGQNIQYF; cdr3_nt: TGTGCCAGCAGCTTTCCCGGGACAGGGCAAAACATTCAGTACTTC
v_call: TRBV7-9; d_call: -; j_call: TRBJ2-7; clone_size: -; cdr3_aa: CASRDVTSGSYEQYF; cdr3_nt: TGTGCCAGCAGGGATGTGACCAGCGGATCCTACGAGCAGTACTTC
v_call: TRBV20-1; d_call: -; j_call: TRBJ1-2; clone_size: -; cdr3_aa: CSVGDRYGYTF; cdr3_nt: TGCAGTGTCGGGGACCGGTATGGCTACACCTTC
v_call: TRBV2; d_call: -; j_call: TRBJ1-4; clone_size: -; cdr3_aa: CASSGVATNEKLFF; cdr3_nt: TGTGCCAGCAGTGGGGTGGCTACTAATGAAAAACTGTTTTTT
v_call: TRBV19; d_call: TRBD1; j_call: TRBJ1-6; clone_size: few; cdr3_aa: CASRRQGAYSPLHF; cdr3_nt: TGTGCCAGCCGAAGACAGGGGGCTTATTCACCCCTCCACTTT
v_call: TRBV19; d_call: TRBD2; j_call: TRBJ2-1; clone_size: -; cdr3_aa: CASSISLAAENNEQFF; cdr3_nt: TGTGCCAGTAGTATCAGCCTAGCGGCCGAAAACAATGAGCAGTTCTTC
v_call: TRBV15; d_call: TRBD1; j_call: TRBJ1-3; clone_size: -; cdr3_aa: CATRDRTGESGNTIYF; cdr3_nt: TGTGCCACCCGGGACAGGACCGGCGAGAGTGGAAACACCATATATTTT
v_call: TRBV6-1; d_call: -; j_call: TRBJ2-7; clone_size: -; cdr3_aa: CASRRDGSYEQYF; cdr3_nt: TGTGCCAGCAGGAGGGACGGTTCCTACGAGCAGTACTTC
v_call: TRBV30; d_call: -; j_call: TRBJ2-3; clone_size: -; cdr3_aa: CAWGGTDTQYF; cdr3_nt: TGTGCCTGGGGGGGCACAGATACGCAGTATTTT